This TCR gamma chain was profiled in a study of Vδ1+ human thymocytes. The sorted cells were CD3+ Vdelta1+ Vdelta2- thymocytes from alphabeta-depleted thymus. The template was reverse-transcribed extracted RNA. Pooled V-gene forward primers with one constant-region reverse primer generated the CDR3 amplicons by multiplex PCR. TCRdb re-analyzed the multiplex PCR reads via CATT. Of about 22,000 gamma-chain clones in the sample, roughly 15% were seen once. The V gene end was trimmed by 2 bases and the J gene end by 12 bases; junction bases not matched to a gene: 1. Germline CDR1 reads GITISATS; CDR2 reads ISYDGTV (reference sequence). The CDR3 contains 9 residues. This clone is deemed medium-sized. Its cognate antigen is unknown. The study, taken as a whole, reports: Highly polyclonal TRG and TRD repertoires with Gaussian CDR3 length distributions appeared in thymus. Despite high sort purity, about 20% of thymic T cell receptor delta sequences were Vdelta2. Many TRG clonotypes were shared between donors; TRD repertoires were essentially private.

Sequenced: Vdelta1+ gamma-delta thymocytes from the thymus. Documented subset: FACS-sorted CD3+ TCRalphabeta- TCRVdelta1+ TCRVdelta2- thymocytes. The source is a child less than two years old who had congenital heart surgery. V gene TRGV9 combines with J gene TRGJ1 or TRGJ2. CDR3 region: CALWEGKLF. In DNA, the CDR3 is TGTGCCTTGTGGGAGGGGAAACTCTTT.